This record looks at one TCR beta chain sequence and its context. The germline V gene has CDR1 SQVTM and CDR2 ANQGSEA. The CDR3 has 14 amino acids. Trimming took 1 base from V and 6 from J; bases not matched to a gene: 9. The data originate from a study of radiotherapy plus CTLA-4 blockade in lung cancer. It was focal radiation plus CTLA-4 blockade with ipilimumab that patients with chemo-refractory metastatic non-small-cell lung cancer received. Some clones are missing from TCRdb's copy, which holds only in-frame ones; the method was immunoSEQ multiplex PCR. The sample consists of fewer than 35,000 clones, roughly 79% of them appearing once.

The receptor was derived from a human donor with non-small cell lung cancer that progressed on radiotherapy plus ipilimumab. J is TRBJ2-7 and V is TRBV29-1; 7 bases are shared with TRBD1. This material consisted of peripheral blood, taken from a patient treated with radiotherapy plus ipilimumab. The CDR3 DNA follows: TGCAGCGTTGAAGTTCGAGGGGGCGAGGGCGAGCAGTACTTC. Translated: CSVEVRGGEGEQYF.